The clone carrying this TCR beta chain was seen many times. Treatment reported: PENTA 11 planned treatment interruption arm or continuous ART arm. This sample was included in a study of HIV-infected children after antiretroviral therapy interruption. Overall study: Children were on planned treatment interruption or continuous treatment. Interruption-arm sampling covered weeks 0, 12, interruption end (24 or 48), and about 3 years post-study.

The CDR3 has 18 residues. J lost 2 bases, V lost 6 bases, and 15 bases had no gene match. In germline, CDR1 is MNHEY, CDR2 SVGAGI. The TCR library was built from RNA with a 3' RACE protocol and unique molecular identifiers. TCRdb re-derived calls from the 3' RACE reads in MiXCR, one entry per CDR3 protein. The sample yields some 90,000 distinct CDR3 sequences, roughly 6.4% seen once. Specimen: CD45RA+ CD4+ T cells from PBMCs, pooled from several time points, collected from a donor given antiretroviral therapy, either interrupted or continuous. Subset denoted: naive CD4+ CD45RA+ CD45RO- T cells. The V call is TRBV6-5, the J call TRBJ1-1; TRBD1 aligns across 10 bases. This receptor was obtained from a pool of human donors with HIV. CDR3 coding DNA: TGTGCCAGCAGCCGTACGGACAGGGGGTTTGGGGGAAACACTGAAGCTTTCTTT. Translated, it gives CASSRTDRGFGGNTEAFF.